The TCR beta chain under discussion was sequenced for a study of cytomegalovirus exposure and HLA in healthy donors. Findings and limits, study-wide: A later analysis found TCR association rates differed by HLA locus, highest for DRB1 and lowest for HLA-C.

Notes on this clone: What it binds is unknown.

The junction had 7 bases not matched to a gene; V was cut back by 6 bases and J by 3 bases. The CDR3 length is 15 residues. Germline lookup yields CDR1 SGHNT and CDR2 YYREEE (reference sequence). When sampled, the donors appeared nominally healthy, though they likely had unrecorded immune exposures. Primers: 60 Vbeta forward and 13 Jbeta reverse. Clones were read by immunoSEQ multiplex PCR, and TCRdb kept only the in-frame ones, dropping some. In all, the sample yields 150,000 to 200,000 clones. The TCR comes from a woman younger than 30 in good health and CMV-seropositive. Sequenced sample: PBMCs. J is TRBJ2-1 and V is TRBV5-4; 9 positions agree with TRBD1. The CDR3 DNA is TGTGCCAGCACCCCGGACAGGGGAGGCTACAATGAGCAGTTCTTC. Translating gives CASTPDRGGYNEQFF.